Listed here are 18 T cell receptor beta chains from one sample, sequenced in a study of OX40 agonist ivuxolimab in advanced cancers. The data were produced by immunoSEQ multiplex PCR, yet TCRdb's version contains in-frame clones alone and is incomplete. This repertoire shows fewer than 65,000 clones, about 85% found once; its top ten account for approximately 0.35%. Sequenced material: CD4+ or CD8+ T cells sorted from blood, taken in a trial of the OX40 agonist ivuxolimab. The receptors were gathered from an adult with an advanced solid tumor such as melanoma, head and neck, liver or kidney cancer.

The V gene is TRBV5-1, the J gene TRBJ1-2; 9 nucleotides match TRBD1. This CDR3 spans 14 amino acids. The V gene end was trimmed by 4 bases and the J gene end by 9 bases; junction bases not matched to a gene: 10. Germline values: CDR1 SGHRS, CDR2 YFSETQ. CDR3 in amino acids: CASSARTGASSYTF. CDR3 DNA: TGCGCCAGCAGCGCCCGGACAGGGGCCAGTAGCTACACCTTC.

In DNA form, the CDR3 reads TGTGCCAGCAGCTCAGGGGGCGCTAGGGCCGGGGAGCTGTTTTTT. Protein: CASSSGGARAGELFF. The V and J genes are TRBV5-4 and TRBJ2-2, with 8 positions matching TRBD1. Germline-derived CDR1 and CDR2 are SGHNT and YYREEE (reference sequence). This CDR3 has 15 amino acids. Trimming at V came to 3 bases and at J to 6 bases, leaving 7 bases not matched to a gene.

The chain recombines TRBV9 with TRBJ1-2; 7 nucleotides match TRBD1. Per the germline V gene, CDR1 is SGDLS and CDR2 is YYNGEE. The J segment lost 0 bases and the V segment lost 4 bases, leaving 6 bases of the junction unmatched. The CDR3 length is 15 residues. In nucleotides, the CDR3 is TGTGCCAGCAGCTCCCCGACAGGGACTAACTATGGCTACACCTTC. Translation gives CASSSPTGTNYGYTF. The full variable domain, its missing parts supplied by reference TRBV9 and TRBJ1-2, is DSGVTQTPKHLITATGQRVTLRCSPRSGDLSVYWYQQSLDQGLQFLIQYYNGEERAKGNILERFSAQQFPDLHSELNLSSLELGDSALYFCASSSPTGTNYGYTFGSGTRLTVV.

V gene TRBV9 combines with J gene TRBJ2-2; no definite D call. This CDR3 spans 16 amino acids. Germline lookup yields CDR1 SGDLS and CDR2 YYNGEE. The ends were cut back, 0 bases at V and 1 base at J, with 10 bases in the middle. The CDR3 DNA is TGTGCCAGCAGCGTAGCTCCCAAGGGGAACACCGGGGAGCTGTTTTTT. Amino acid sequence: CASSVAPKGNTGELFF.

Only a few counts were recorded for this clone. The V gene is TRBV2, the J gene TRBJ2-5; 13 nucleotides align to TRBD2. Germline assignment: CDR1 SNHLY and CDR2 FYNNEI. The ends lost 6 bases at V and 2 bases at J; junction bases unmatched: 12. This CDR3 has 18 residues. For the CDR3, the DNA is TGTGCCAGCAGCGGACTGCTGACTAGCGGGAGGACTCAAGAGACCCAGTACTTC. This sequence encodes CASSGLLTSGRTQETQYF.

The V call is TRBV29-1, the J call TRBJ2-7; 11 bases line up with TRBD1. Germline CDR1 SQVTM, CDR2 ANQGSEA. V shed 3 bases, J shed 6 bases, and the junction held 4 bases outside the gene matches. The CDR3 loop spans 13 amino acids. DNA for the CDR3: TGCAGCGTTGATAGGACAGGGGGCGGCGAGCAGTACTTC. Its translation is CSVDRTGGGEQYF.

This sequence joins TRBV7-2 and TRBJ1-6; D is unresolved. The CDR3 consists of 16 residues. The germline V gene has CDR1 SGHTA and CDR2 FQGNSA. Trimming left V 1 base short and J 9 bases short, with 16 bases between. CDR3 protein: CASSLVHVNMASPLHF. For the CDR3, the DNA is TGTGCCAGCAGCTTAGTGCACGTTAACATGGCTTCACCCCTCCACTTT.

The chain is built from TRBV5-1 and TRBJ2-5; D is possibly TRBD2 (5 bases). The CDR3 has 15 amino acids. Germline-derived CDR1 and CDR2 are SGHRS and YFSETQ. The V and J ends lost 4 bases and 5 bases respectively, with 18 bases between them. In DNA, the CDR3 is TGCGCCAGCAGCAACGTGGGAGAAACCTGGGAGACCCAGTACTTC. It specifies CASSNVGETWETQYF.

The DNA of the CDR3 is TGTGCCTGGAGTACGGGGGGGGCAGGGGAGACCCAGTACTTC. Protein sequence: CAWSTGGAGETQYF. The chain uses TRBV30 and TRBJ2-5, with 8 bases lining up with TRBD2. This CDR3 comprises 14 residues. The germline V gene encodes CDR1 GTSNPN and CDR2 SVGIG (reference sequence). V trimming: 2 bases; J trimming: 5 bases; junction bases outside the gene matches: 7.

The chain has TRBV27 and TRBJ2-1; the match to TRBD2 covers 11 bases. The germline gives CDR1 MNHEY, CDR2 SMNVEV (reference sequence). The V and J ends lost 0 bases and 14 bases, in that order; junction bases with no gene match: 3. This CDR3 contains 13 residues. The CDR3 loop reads CASSLSVTSGEFF. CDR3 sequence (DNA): TGTGCCAGCAGTTTATCTGTGACTAGCGGGGAGTTCTTC.

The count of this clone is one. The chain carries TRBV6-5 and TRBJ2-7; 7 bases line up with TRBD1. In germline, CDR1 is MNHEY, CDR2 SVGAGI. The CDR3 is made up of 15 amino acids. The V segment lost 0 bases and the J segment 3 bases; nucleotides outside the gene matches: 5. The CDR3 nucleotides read TGTGCCAGCAGTTACTCGAGACAGGGCAGCTACGAGCAGTACTTC. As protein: CASSYSRQGSYEQYF.

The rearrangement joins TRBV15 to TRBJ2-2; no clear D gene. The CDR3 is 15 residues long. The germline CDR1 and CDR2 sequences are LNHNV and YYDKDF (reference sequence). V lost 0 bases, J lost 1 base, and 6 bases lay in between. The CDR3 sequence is CATSRDLVNTGELFF. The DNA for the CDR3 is TGTGCCACCAGCAGAGATCTTGTGAACACCGGGGAGCTGTTTTTT.

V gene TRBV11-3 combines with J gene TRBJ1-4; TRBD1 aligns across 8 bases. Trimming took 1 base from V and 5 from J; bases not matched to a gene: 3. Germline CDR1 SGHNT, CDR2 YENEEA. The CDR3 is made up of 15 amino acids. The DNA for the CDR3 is TGTGCCAGCAGCTTAGGGGGACAGGAAAATGAAAAACTGTTTTTT. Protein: CASSLGGQENEKLFF.

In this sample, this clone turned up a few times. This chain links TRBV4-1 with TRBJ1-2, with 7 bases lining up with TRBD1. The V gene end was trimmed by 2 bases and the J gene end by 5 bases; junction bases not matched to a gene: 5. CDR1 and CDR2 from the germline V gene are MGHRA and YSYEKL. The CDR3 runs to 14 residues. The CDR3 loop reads CASSQPTGTYGYTF. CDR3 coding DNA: TGCGCCAGCAGCCAACCGACAGGGACGTATGGCTACACCTTC.

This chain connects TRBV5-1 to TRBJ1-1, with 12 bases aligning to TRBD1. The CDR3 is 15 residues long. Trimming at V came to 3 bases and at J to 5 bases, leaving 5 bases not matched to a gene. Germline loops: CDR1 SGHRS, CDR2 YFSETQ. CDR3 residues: CASSSGTGGFTEAFF. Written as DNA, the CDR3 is TGCGCCAGCAGCTCCGGGACAGGGGGCTTTACTGAAGCTTTCTTT.

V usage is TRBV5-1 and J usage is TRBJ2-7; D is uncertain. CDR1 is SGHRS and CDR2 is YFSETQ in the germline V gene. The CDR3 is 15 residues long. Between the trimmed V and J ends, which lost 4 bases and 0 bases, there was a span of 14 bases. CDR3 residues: CASSARTVYSYEQYF. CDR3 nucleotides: TGCGCCAGCAGCGCCCGGACGGTTTACTCCTACGAGCAGTACTTC. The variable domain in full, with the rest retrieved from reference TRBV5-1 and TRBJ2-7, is KAGVTQTPRYLIKTRGQQVTLSCSPISGHRSVSWYQQTPGQGLQFLFEYFSETQRNKGNFPGRFSGRQFSNSRSEMNVSTLELGDSALYLCASSARTVYSYEQYFGPGTRLTVT.

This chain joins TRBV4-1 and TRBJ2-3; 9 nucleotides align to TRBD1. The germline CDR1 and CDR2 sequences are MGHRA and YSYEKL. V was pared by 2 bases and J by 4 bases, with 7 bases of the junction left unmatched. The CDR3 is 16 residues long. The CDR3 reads CASSQPGTGKADTQYF. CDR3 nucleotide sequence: TGCGCCAGCAGCCAACCCGGGACAGGGAAAGCAGATACGCAGTATTTT.

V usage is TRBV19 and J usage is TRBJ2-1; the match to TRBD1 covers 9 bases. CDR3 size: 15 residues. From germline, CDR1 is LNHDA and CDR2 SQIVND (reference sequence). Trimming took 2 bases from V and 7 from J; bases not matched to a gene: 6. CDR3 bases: TGTGCCAGTAGTATAAGGACAGGGGATAGGAATGAGCAGTTCTTC. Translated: CASSIRTGDRNEQFF. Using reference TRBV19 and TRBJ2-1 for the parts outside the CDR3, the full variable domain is DGGITQSPKYLFRKEGQNVTLSCEQNLNHDAMYWYRQDPGQGLRLIYYSQIVNDFQKGDIAEGYSVSREKKESFPLTVTSAQKNPTAFYLCASSIRTGDRNEQFFGPGTRLTVL.